This T cell receptor beta chain was captured in a study of blood T cell repertoires in COVID-19. At the level of the study: COVID-19 samples collected from the United States, Italy and Spain covered acute and convalescent phases. The analysed material was cDNA or gDNA that came from T cells, B-cell-depleted T cells, or PBMCs.

Authors' data handling: Counts of nucleated cells, estimated from reference gene primer amplification, were obtained. Sequenced by immunoSEQ multiplex PCR; TCRdb stores in-frame clones only, minus some. V, J and clone size reflect that table, while D and trimming were determined from the DNA. The data show about 49,000 clones, with 81% seen just once and around 24% held by the top ten. A Seattle source enrolled patients during active infection and followed them longitudinally. In its sample, this clone was seen once. From germline, CDR1 is SNHLY and CDR2 FYNNEI. V dropped 4 bases and J dropped 5 bases, with 8 bases sitting between them. This CDR3 contains 12 residues.

The specimen sequenced was peripheral blood. The clonotype originates from a woman aged 80 or over with COVID-19, enrolled during active disease. The V gene is TRBV2, the J gene TRBJ1-2, with D uncertain. In DNA form, the CDR3 reads TGTGCCAGCAGTGTCGGAGAGTATGGCTACACCTTC. Translating it yields CASSVGEYGYTF.